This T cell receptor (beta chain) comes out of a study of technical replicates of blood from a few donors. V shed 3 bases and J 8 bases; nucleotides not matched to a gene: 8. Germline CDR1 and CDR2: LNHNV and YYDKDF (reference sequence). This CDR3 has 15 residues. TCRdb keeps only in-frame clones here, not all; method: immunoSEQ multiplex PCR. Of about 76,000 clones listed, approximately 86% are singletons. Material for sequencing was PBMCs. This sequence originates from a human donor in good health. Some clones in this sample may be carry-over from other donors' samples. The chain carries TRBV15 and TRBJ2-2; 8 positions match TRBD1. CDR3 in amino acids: CATSSEQGVLGELFF. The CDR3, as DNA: TGTGCCACCAGCAGCGAACAGGGGGTGTTGGGGGAGCTGTTTTTT.